This TCR beta chain is from a study of T cells after yellow fever vaccination. Study results and limitations: Primary-vaccination clones mostly resurfaced post-booster (just under 98% CD4, approximately 87% CD8).

Germline CDR1 reads SNHLY; CDR2 reads FYNNEI. V gave up 5 bases and J gave up 8 bases, with 16 bases separating them. CDR3 length equals 15 residues. Comment on this clonotype: Antigen specificity is unknown.

Universal primer sites and UMIs were introduced during 5'RACE template-switching synthesis of TCR cDNA. TCRdb re-derived calls from the 5' RACE reads in MiXCR, one entry per CDR3 protein. The sample holds under 300,000 distinct CDR3 sequences, less than 8.5% seen once. This sequence originates from a man aged 25-40 years who received the YFV17D yellow fever vaccine. The sample in question was CD4+ T cells sorted from PBMCs, obtained 15 days after the yellow fever booster vaccination. The chain couples TRBV2 to TRBJ1-6, with TRBD1 as a possible D gene (5 bases). The CDR3 DNA sequence: TGTGCCAGCAGTACATTGGGGGGGGTTTATTCACCCCTCCACTTT. Translated: CASSTLGGVYSPLHF.